These 7 T cell receptor beta chains share one sample of origin, sequenced in a study of blood T cell repertoires in COVID-19. The protocol was immunoSEQ multiplex PCR, while the TCRdb copy is restricted to in-frame clones and leaves out a portion. In the table there are tens of thousands of clones, around nine tenths of which are singletons. The sample comprised peripheral blood. Every receptor here comes from a human donor in a cohort sampled during active COVID-19. The donor label of this sample is uncertain.

This chain connects TRBV5-1 to TRBJ2-2, with TRBD2 identical over 8 bases. V was clipped by 2 bases and J by 4 bases; unmatched bases: 4. Germline V gene data show CDR1 as SGHRS and CDR2 as YFSETQ. This CDR3 spans 15 amino acids. CDR3 in amino acids: CASSLQRGFTGELFF. The CDR3, as DNA: TGCGCCAGCAGCTTACAGCGGGGGTTCACCGGGGAGCTGTTTTTT. Combining the CDR3 with reference TRBV5-1 and TRBJ2-2 gives the whole variable domain KAGVTQTPRYLIKTRGQQVTLSCSPISGHRSVSWYQQTPGQGLQFLFEYFSETQRNKGNFPGRFSGRQFSNSRSEMNVSTLELGDSALYLCASSLQRGFTGELFFGEGSRLTVL.

This clone is a singleton in its sample. The rearrangement joins TRBV30 to TRBJ2-7, with 9 bases lining up with TRBD1. The length of the CDR3 is 13 residues. CDR1 and CDR2 (germline): GTSNPN, SVGIG (reference sequence). The V segment lost 5 bases and the J segment 2 bases; nucleotides outside the gene matches: 4. The CDR3 DNA is TGTGCCTGGGGGGACAGGGCTCCCTACGAGCAGTACTTC. Its translation: CAWGDRAPYEQYF.

The chain uses TRBV6-5 and TRBJ1-2; TRBD1 matches at 9 bases. Germline V lookup: CDR1 MNHEY, CDR2 SVGAGI. The CDR3 has 13 residues. The junction had 9 bases not matched to a gene; V was cut back by 8 bases and J by 8 bases. The CDR3 DNA follows: TGTGCCAGCCAGGGACAGGGTATCGGCGGCTACACCTTC. Its translation: CASQGQGIGGYTF.

The rearrangement joins TRBV27 to TRBJ1-1; D may be TRBD1 (5 bases). Trimming cost V 2 bases and J 1 base, with 8 bases left between them. Germline V lookup: CDR1 MNHEY, CDR2 SMNVEV (reference sequence). The CDR3 has 14 amino acids. The CDR3 region is CASSLGGGNTEAFF. As DNA, the CDR3 is TGTGCCAGCAGTTTAGGGGGAGGGAACACTGAAGCTTTCTTT.

The chain carries TRBV6-7 and TRBJ1-5, with D tentatively TRBD1 (6 bases). TRBV6-7 is an ORF; its function is uncertain. V was trimmed by 5 bases and J by 2 bases, leaving 10 bases between them. The CDR3 loop spans 14 amino acids. CDR3 loop: CASSHHRGNQPQHF. CDR3 nucleotides: TGTGCCAGCAGTCATCACAGGGGCAATCAGCCCCAGCATTTT.

The chain joins TRBV21-1 to TRBJ2-1; the table names TRBD2, a call not compared with the DNA. TRBV21-1 is a known pseudogene. There are 17 residues in the CDR3. The CDR3 is CASSKGVLAGTSNEQFF. The CDR3 DNA reads as TGTGCCAGCAGCAAAGGCGTACTAGCGGGCACGAGTAATGAGCAGTTCTTC.

V and J are TRBV4-2 and TRBJ1-2; no definite D call. Germline V gene sequence: CDR1 LGHNA, CDR2 YNFKEQ. CDR3 length: 14 amino acids. V gave up 0 bases and J gave up 5 bases, with 10 bases separating them. The CDR3 protein is CASSQDLGVYGYTF. The CDR3 DNA is TGTGCCAGCAGCCAAGATCTAGGCGTTTATGGCTACACCTTC.